These 29 T cell receptor beta chains were all obtained from the same sample, sequenced in a study of blood T cell repertoires in COVID-19. Only in-frame clones appear in the TCRdb table, and some are missing; sequencing was by immunoSEQ multiplex PCR. The sample records approximately 250,000 clones, roughly 88% being singletons. Input material: peripheral blood. Receptor source: a woman in her 40s who had recovered from COVID-19.

The chain carries TRBV12-3 or TRBV12-4 and TRBJ1-2; possible D gene TRBD1, 5 bases. Trimming cost V 6 bases and J 12 bases, with 20 bases left between them. The CDR3 is made up of 13 amino acids. The CDR3 loop is CASRQKGTAYDTF. The CDR3 DNA sequence: TGTGCCAGCAGACAAAAAGGGACTGCCTATGACACCTTC.

Details on this clone: Mismatch with germline at one junction end may stem from a read error. The rearrangement uses TRBV30 and TRBJ2-2; 9 nucleotides match TRBD1. Germline loops: CDR1 GTSNPN, CDR2 SVGIG (reference sequence). The CDR3 length is 15 residues. CDR3 nucleotide sequence: TGTGCCTCGAGTCCGGGACAGGGATTAACCGGGGAGCTGTTTTTT. The encoded protein is CASSPGQGLTGELFF. The full variable domain, its missing parts supplied by reference TRBV30 and TRBJ2-2, is SQTIHQWPATLVQPVGSPLSLECTVEGTSNPNLYWYRQAAGRGLQLLFYSVGIGQISSEVPQNLSASRPQDRQFILSSKKLLLSDSGFYLCASSPGQGLTGELFFGEGSRLTVL.

The V and J genes are TRBV12-3 or TRBV12-4 and TRBJ2-3; TRBD2 aligns across 8 bases. The length of the CDR3 is 13 residues. Losses at the gene ends were 8 bases for V and 4 bases for J; bases not matched to a gene: 5. The CDR3, as DNA: TGTGCCAGCCGAGCGGGGGAGGCAGATACGCAGTATTTT. Amino acid sequence: CASRAGEADTQYF.

The J gene is TRBJ2-1, the V gene TRBV19; 8 nucleotides match TRBD2. There are 13 residues in the CDR3. The trim removed 7 bases at V and 12 bases at J, leaving 11 bases unmatched. CDR1 is LNHDA, CDR2 SQIVND, per germline (reference sequence). The CDR3 sequence: CASTNRWLAGQFF. For the CDR3, the DNA is TGTGCCAGTACCAATAGGTGGCTAGCGGGGCAGTTCTTC. Full variable domain (rest looked up from reference TRBV19 and TRBJ2-1): DGGITQSPKYLFRKEGQNVTLSCEQNLNHDAMYWYRQDPGQGLRLIYYSQIVNDFQKGDIAEGYSVSREKKESFPLTVTSAQKNPTAFYLCASTNRWLAGQFFGPGTRLTVL.

The chain recombines TRBV10-3 with TRBJ2-5, with 10 bases fitting TRBD1. V lost 7 bases to trimming and J lost 3 bases; unmatched junction nucleotides: 5. There are 14 residues in the CDR3. Germline V CDR1 and CDR2: ENHRY, SYGVKD. CDR3: CAITPGQGKETQYF. CDR3 DNA: TGTGCCATCACCCCGGGACAGGGGAAAGAGACCCAGTACTTC.

The V call is TRBV5-6, the J call TRBJ1-3; TRBD1 might be the D (5 bases). Deletions cut 4 bases from V and 4 bases from J, with 12 bases between. CDR3 length: 14 residues. Germline CDR1 is SGHDT and CDR2 is YYEEEE. This CDR3 reads CASSLGLAGNTIYF. CDR3 DNA sequence: TGTGCCAGCAGCCTGGGACTGGCCGGAAACACCATATATTTT.

The chain is built from TRBV10-3 and TRBJ1-5; no definite D call. The CDR3 is 15 residues long. Trimming shortened V by 3 bases and J by 3 bases, and 12 bases separated the two germline ends. The germline CDR1 and CDR2 sequences are ENHRY and SYGVKD. The chain's CDR3 is CAISERESNNQPQHF. CDR3 DNA: TGTGCCATCAGTGAAAGGGAGAGCAACAATCAGCCCCAGCATTTT.

The chain carries TRBV5-6 and TRBJ2-1; 13 bases are a match to TRBD2. The CDR3 runs 16 residues. V gave up 4 bases and J gave up 4 bases; unmatched junction bases: 5. Germline assignment: CDR1 SGHDT and CDR2 YYEEEE. CDR3 DNA: TGTGCCAGCAGCGGGGGGACTAGCGGGGTGTACAATGAGCAGTTCTTC. It yields the protein CASSGGTSGVYNEQFF.

The chain carries TRBV10-3 and TRBJ1-5; D ambiguous. The V end lost 5 bases, the J end lost 4 bases, and 6 bases lay between the germline ends. From germline, CDR1 is ENHRY and CDR2 SYGVKD. This CDR3 is built from 12 residues. The CDR3 loop is CAISLNNQPQHF. The CDR3 DNA follows: TGTGCCATCAGTTTAAATAATCAGCCCCAGCATTTT.

The chain carries TRBV6-6 and TRBJ2-1, with 12 bases matching TRBD2. This CDR3 is 18 amino acids long. Trimming cost V 5 bases and J 3 bases; bases outside gene matches: 11. Per the germline V gene, CDR1 is MNHNY and CDR2 is SVGAGI (reference sequence). CDR3 nucleotide sequence: TGTGCCAGCAGTCCAACCCTAGCGGGGGGGAATAGCTACAATGAGCAGTTCTTC. Translated: CASSPTLAGGNSYNEQFF.

The chain links TRBV28 to TRBJ1-2; the D gene is possibly TRBD1 (6 bases). Trimming pared 6 bases from V and 1 base from J, leaving 9 bases between. The CDR3 runs to 13 residues. Germline values: CDR1 MDHEN, CDR2 SYDVKM. CDR3 DNA sequence: TGTGCCAGCAGAATGGACAGTAACTATGGCTACACCTTC. The encoded protein is CASRMDSNYGYTF.

The CDR3 here is CASSLRGILYEQYF. The DNA for the CDR3 is TGCGCCAGCAGCCTGAGAGGCATACTCTACGAGCAGTACTTC. The J gene is TRBJ2-7, the V gene TRBV5-1, with D unresolved. Germline V gene sequence: CDR1 SGHRS, CDR2 YFSETQ. V was cut by 4 bases and J by 3 bases, with 14 bases left in between. CDR3 length equals 14 residues.

This sequence joins TRBV18 and TRBJ2-1; TRBD2 matches at 13 bases. The ends lost 0 bases at V and 9 bases at J; junction bases unmatched: 5. This CDR3 has 16 residues. Germline lookup yields CDR1 KGHSH and CDR2 LQKENI. DNA of the CDR3: TGTGCCAGCTCACCACCGGGACTAGCGGGGCGGGCTGAGCAGTTCTTC. Translating gives CASSPPGLAGRAEQFF.

The chain couples TRBV3-1 (or the pseudogene TRBV3-2) to TRBJ1-2; 11 nucleotides agree with TRBD1. V lost 4 bases to trimming and J lost 4 bases; unmatched junction nucleotides: 11. Germline-derived CDR1 and CDR2 are LGHDT and YNNKEL (reference sequence). The CDR3 totals 17 residues. The CDR3 protein is CASSPRDRGDFGYGYTF. The CDR3 DNA follows: TGTGCCAGCAGCCCCCGGGACAGGGGGGACTTTGGCTATGGCTACACCTTC.

This sequence joins TRBV19 and TRBJ2-7, with D tentatively TRBD1 (6 bases). Germline V gene sequence: CDR1 LNHDA, CDR2 SQIVND (reference sequence). CDR3 length: 15 residues. V lost 5 bases to trimming and J lost 2 bases, with 16 bases between them. CDR3 residues: CASSQNGRGPYEQYF. CDR3 nucleotides: TGTGCCAGTAGTCAAAATGGCAGGGGCCCCTACGAGCAGTACTTC.

The J gene is TRBJ1-4, the V gene TRBV27; the D is unclear. Trimming took 10 bases from V and 3 from J, leaving 27 bases between them. Germline V gene lookup returns CDR1 MNHEY and CDR2 SMNVEV (reference sequence). The CDR3 loop spans 18 amino acids. This CDR3 reads CATARRRATASANEKLFF. Written as DNA, the CDR3 is TGTGCCACGGCTAGGCGGAGAGCGACCGCTTCGGCTAATGAAAAACTGTTTTTT.

The V gene is TRBV7-9, the J gene TRBJ2-5, with D uncertain. The CDR3 is 14 amino acids. Looked up from germline, CDR1 is SEHNR and CDR2 is FQNEAQ (reference sequence). Trimming cost V 1 base and J 4 bases, with 10 bases left between them. The CDR3 sequence is CASSLGAVGETQYF. The CDR3 nucleotides read TGTGCCAGCAGCTTAGGGGCCGTAGGAGAGACCCAGTACTTC. Combining the CDR3 with reference TRBV7-9 and TRBJ2-5 gives the whole variable domain DTGVSQNPRHKITKRGQNVTFRCDPISEHNRLYWYRQTLGQGPEFLTYFQNEAQLEKSRLLSDRFSAERPKGSFSTLEIQRTEQGDSAMYLCASSLGAVGETQYFGPGTRLLVL.

This clone was detected a few times. The chain joins TRBV2 to TRBJ1-5, with 8 bases fitting TRBD1. The germline gives CDR1 SNHLY, CDR2 FYNNEI. V gave up 2 bases and J gave up 6 bases; unmatched junction bases: 12. The CDR3 sequence is 17 residues long. The CDR3 region is CASSERGGTGSFQPQHF. In DNA, the CDR3 is TGTGCCAGCAGTGAACGAGGCGGGACAGGTTCTTTTCAGCCCCAGCATTTT.

The gene calls are TRBV7-2 and TRBJ1-6; TRBD1 matches 7 bases. The CDR3 consists of 15 residues. The germline gives CDR1 SGHTA, CDR2 FQGNSA. The ends lost 5 bases at V and 5 bases at J; junction bases unmatched: 6. This CDR3 reads CASSAQQGNNSPLHF. CDR3 sequence (DNA): TGTGCCAGCAGCGCTCAACAGGGGAATAATTCACCCCTCCACTTT.

V gene TRBV12-3 or TRBV12-4 combines with J gene TRBJ1-1, with TRBD1 as a possible D gene (6 bases). V lost 2 bases and J 4 bases, leaving 8 bases between the germline ends. The CDR3 loop spans 13 amino acids. CDR3 amino acids: CASSLLGATEAFF. CDR3 sequence (DNA): TGTGCCAGCAGTTTATTGGGGGCCACTGAAGCTTTCTTT.

The chain has TRBV4-2 and TRBJ2-1, with D possibly TRBD1 on 5 matching bases. The CDR3 sequence is 14 residues long. Germline loops: CDR1 LGHNA, CDR2 YNFKEQ. V lost 1 base and J 7 bases, leaving 11 bases between the germline ends. As DNA, the CDR3 is TGTGCCAGCAGCCAAGTTGGGGCAGGAAATGAGCAGTTCTTC. This sequence encodes CASSQVGAGNEQFF.

The chain carries TRBV10-3 and TRBJ1-2; TRBD1 matches at 10 bases. The V gene end was trimmed by 6 bases and the J gene end by 6 bases; junction bases not matched to a gene: 10. Germline V gene sequence: CDR1 ENHRY, CDR2 SYGVKD. There are 15 residues in the CDR3. The DNA for the CDR3 is TGTGCCATCAGCATGACAGGGGGCCCTCTCGATGGCTACACCTTC. Amino acids: CAISMTGGPLDGYTF.

The chain recombines TRBV6-1 with TRBJ2-5; the D is unclear. The V end lost 1 base, the J end lost 5 bases, and 5 bases lay between the germline ends. CDR1 and CDR2 from the germline V gene are MNHNS and SASEGT. The CDR3 totals 12 residues. The CDR3 loop is CASSEVGETQYF. For the CDR3, the DNA is TGTGCCAGCAGTGAAGTTGGCGAGACCCAGTACTTC.

V gene TRBV10-1 combines with J gene TRBJ2-1; TRBD1 agrees at 9 bases. With 4 bases clipped from V and 7 bases from J, the junction kept 5 bases outside the gene matches. The CDR3 spans 14 residues. The germline gives CDR1 WNHNN, CDR2 SYGVQD (reference sequence). CDR3 residues: CASSVRTGDNEQFF. Written as DNA, the CDR3 is TGCGCCAGCAGTGTACGGACAGGGGATAATGAGCAGTTCTTC.

The V gene is TRBV11-3, the J gene TRBJ2-3, with unresolved D. With 3 bases removed from V and 2 bases from J, the gap between germline ends came to 6 bases. CDR1 is SGHNT and CDR2 is YENEEA in the germline V gene. The CDR3 covers 13 residues. The CDR3 DNA reads TGTGCCAGCAGCTTGCAGGACACAGATACGCAGTATTTT. It is translated as CASSLQDTDTQYF.

V is TRBV5-1 and J is TRBJ1-1, with D tentatively TRBD1 (6 bases). Trimming shortened V by 4 bases and J by 5 bases, and 18 bases separated the two germline ends. Germline values: CDR1 SGHRS, CDR2 YFSETQ. The CDR3 has 15 residues. Here the CDR3 reads CASSGGGAEGTEAFF. CDR3 nucleotides: TGCGCCAGCAGCGGCGGGGGGGCCGAGGGGACTGAAGCTTTCTTT. Looking up the rest from reference TRBV5-1 and TRBJ1-1 gives the full variable domain: KAGVTQTPRYLIKTRGQQVTLSCSPISGHRSVSWYQQTPGQGLQFLFEYFSETQRNKGNFPGRFSGRQFSNSRSEMNVSTLELGDSALYLCASSGGGAEGTEAFFGQGTRLTVV.

Points on this clone: Additional DNA sequences in this sample encode the identical CDR3. This rearrangement joins TRBV9 to TRBJ1-3, with D possibly being TRBD1 (6 bases). This CDR3 is 15 amino acids long. The ends were cut back, 3 bases at V and 0 bases at J, with 10 bases in the middle. Per germline, CDR1 SGDLS and CDR2 YYNGEE. CDR3 DNA: TGTGCCAGCAGCGGACAGGCCTACTCTGGAAACACCATATATTTT. It yields the protein CASSGQAYSGNTIYF.

This sequence joins TRBV9 and TRBJ1-6, with D tentatively TRBD1 (6 bases). Trimming pared 3 bases from V and 4 bases from J, leaving 11 bases between. The CDR3 has 15 residues. The germline V gene has CDR1 SGDLS and CDR2 YYNGEE. The CDR3 reads CASSDTTGYNSPLHF. CDR3 coding DNA: TGTGCCAGCAGCGATACTACAGGGTATAATTCACCCCTCCACTTT.

The rearrangement uses TRBV7-9 and TRBJ2-7; a possible D gene is TRBD1 (5 bases). Germline V gene sequence: CDR1 SEHNR, CDR2 FQNEAQ (reference sequence). V lost 4 bases, J lost 2 bases, and 9 bases lay in between. This CDR3 is 13 amino acids long. The CDR3 loop is CASSWQQAYEQYF. Here the CDR3 DNA reads TGTGCCAGCAGCTGGCAACAGGCCTACGAGCAGTACTTC.